This T cell receptor beta chain was retrieved from a study of blood T cell repertoires in COVID-19. Study context: Sources were T cells, B-cell-depleted T cells, or PBMCs; the material itself was cDNA or gDNA.

Germline V CDR1 and CDR2: MGHRA, YSYEKL. The CDR3 extends over 16 amino acids. Germline trimming cut 5 bases from V and 5 bases from J; bases unmatched to any gene: 12. Some clones are missing from TCRdb's copy, which holds only in-frame ones; the method was immunoSEQ multiplex PCR. The sample records tens of thousands of clones, roughly nine tenths being singletons. It was during active infection that Seattle patients were enrolled and then longitudinally followed. The sequencing input was peripheral blood. This receptor was identified in a man over 45 with COVID-19, enrolled during active disease. The genes are TRBV4-1 and TRBJ2-5; the match to TRBD1 covers 9 bases. The CDR3 loop is CASSSYRDREWETQYF. The CDR3 bases are TGCGCCAGCAGCTCCTACCGGGACAGGGAATGGGAGACCCAGTACTTC.